This TCR beta chain came from a study of immune cell composition in non-small cell lung cancer. Turning to the study itself: Most cases were lung adenocarcinoma or squamous cell carcinoma.

Frozen unsorted single-cell suspensions supplied the genomic DNA. Assay used: immunoSEQ multiplex PCR; TCRdb lists only in-frame clones, some missing. The sample records approximately 3,500 clones, over 65% being singletons. Regarding this clone: Its target is not known.

V shed 2 bases and J shed 7 bases, with 15 bases lying between them. From germline, CDR1 is SGHTA and CDR2 FQGNSA. The CDR3 has 14 amino acids. Study-level points and caveats: Tumour TCR-beta clonality showed no significant link to smoking pack-years.

The receptor was isolated from a human donor with non-small cell lung cancer. The chain links TRBV7-2 to TRBJ2-7; D not certain. Sequenced material: lung tumor tissue. The CDR3 bases are TGTGCCAGCAGCTTATTTGACTCGGCTACGGAGCAGTACTTC. Its translation: CASSLFDSATEQYF.